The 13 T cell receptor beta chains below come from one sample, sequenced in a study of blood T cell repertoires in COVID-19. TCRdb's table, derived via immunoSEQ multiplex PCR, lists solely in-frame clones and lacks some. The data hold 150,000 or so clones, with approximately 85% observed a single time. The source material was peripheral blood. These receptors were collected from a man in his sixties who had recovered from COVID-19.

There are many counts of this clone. CDR3 region: CASSLDGAYTYGYTF. Written as DNA, the CDR3 is TGCGCCAGCAGCTTGGATGGAGCCTATACTTATGGCTACACCTTC. This sequence joins TRBV5-1 and TRBJ1-2; the D is unclear. Germline-derived CDR1 and CDR2 are SGHRS and YFSETQ. The CDR3 is 15 residues long. V shed 0 bases and J shed 5 bases, with 14 bases lying between them.

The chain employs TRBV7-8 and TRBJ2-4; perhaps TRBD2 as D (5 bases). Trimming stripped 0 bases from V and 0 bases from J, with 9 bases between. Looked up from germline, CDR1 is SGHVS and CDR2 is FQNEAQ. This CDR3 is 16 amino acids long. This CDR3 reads CASSLAGALAKNIQYF. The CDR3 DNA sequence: TGTGCCAGCAGCTTAGCGGGAGCTCTAGCCAAAAACATTCAGTACTTC.

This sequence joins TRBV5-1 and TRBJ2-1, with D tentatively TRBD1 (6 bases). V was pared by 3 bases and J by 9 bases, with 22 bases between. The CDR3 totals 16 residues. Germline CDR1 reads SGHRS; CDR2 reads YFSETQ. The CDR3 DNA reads TGCGCCAGCAGCTCCACCGGGACAACCGGCTGGGGTGAGCAGTTCTTC. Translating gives CASSSTGTTGWGEQFF.

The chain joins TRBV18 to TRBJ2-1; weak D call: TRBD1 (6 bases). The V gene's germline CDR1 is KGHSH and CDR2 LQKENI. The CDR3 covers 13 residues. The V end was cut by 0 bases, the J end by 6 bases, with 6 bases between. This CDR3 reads CASSPPGANEQFF. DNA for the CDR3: TGTGCCAGCTCACCACCGGGGGCCAATGAGCAGTTCTTC.

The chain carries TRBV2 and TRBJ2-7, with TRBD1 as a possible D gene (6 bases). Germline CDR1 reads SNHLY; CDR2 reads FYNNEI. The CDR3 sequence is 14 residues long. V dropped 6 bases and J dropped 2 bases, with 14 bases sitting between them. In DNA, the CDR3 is TGTGCCAGCAGGGGGGCAGGGCAGACCTACGAGCAGTACTTC. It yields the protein CASRGAGQTYEQYF.

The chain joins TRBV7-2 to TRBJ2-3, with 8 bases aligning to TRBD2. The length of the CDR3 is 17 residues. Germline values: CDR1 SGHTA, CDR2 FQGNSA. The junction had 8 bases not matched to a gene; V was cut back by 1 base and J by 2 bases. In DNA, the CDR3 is TGTGCCAGCAGCTTAGTGGGACTAGGAATAATCACAGATACGCAGTATTTT. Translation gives CASSLVGLGIITDTQYF. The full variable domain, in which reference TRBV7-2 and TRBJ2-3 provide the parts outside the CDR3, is GAGVSQSPSNKVTEKGKDVELRCDPISGHTALYWYRQSLGQGLEFLIYFQGNSAPDKSGLPSDRFSAERTGGSVSTLTIQRTQQEDSAVYLCASSLVGLGIITDTQYFGPGTRLTVL.

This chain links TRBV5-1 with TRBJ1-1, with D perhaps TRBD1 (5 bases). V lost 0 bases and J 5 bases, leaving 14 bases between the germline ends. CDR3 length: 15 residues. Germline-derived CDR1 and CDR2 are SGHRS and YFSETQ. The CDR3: CASSLEVRGSTEAFF. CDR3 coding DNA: TGCGCCAGCAGCTTGGAGGTCCGGGGGAGTACTGAAGCTTTCTTT. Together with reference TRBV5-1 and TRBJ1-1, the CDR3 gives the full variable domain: KAGVTQTPRYLIKTRGQQVTLSCSPISGHRSVSWYQQTPGQGLQFLFEYFSETQRNKGNFPGRFSGRQFSNSRSEMNVSTLELGDSALYLCASSLEVRGSTEAFFGQGTRLTVV.

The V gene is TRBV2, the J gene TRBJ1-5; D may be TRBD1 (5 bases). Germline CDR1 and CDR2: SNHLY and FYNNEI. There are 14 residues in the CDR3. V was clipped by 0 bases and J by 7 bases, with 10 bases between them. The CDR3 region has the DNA TGTGCCAGCAGTGAAGCGGGGCCCAGCCAGCCCCAGCATTTT. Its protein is CASSEAGPSQPQHF.

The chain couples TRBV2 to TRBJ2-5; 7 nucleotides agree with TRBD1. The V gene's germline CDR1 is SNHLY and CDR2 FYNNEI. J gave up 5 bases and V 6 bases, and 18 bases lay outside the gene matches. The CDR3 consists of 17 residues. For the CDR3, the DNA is TGTGCCAGCAGGGCATACCCGACAGGGAGTGAATGGGAGACCCAGTACTTC. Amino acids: CASRAYPTGSEWETQYF.

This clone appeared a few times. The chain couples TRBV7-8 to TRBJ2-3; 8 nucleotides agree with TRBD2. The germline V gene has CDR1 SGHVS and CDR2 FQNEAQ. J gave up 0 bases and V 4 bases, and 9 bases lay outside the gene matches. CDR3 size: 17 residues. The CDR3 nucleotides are TGTGCCAGCAGCTCCCCGGTTGAGCGGGGGAGCACAGATACGCAGTATTTT. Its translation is CASSSPVERGSTDTQYF. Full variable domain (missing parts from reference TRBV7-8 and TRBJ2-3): GAGVSQSPRYKVAKRGQDVALRCDPISGHVSLFWYQQALGQGPEFLTYFQNEAQLDKSGLPSDRFFAERPEGSVSTLKIQRTQQEDSAVYLCASSSPVERGSTDTQYFGPGTRLTVL.

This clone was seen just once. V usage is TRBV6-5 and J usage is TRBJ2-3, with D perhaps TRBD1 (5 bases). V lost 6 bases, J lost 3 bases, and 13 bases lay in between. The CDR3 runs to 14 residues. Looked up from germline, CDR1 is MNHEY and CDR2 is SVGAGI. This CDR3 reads CASSPGFMTDTQYF. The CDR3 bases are TGTGCCAGCAGCCCAGGGTTTATGACAGATACGCAGTATTTT.

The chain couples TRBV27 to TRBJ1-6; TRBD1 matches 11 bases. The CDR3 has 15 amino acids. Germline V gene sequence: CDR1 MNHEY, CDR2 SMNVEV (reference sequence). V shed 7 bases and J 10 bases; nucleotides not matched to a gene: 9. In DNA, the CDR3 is TGTGCCAGCACCACAATGGGACAGGGGGAATCACCCCTCCACTTT. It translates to CASTTMGQGESPLHF.

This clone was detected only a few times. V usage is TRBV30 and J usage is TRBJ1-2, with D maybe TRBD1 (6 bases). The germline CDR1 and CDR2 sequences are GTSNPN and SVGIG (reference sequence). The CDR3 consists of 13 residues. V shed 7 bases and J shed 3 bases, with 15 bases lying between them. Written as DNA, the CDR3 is TGTGCCTATCAAAGGGGGTTCGACTATGGCTACACCTTC. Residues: CAYQRGFDYGYTF.